Listed below are T cell receptor beta chains from one sample, sequenced in a study of cytomegalovirus exposure and HLA in healthy donors. Clones were sequenced by immunoSEQ multiplex PCR, and TCRdb holds only the in-frame ones, with some missing. The profile shows approximately 84,000 clones, around 70% of them singletons. Sequencing used PBMCs. These receptors were collected from a middle-aged man in good health and CMV-seropositive. CDR3s include the opening cysteine and the closing phenylalanine or tryptophan. The D gene is left open where the match is weak. Clone size appears in some rows only: once, few, many, or a class for an expanded clone.

v_call: TRBV5-6; d_call: NA; clone_size: medium-sized; j_call: TRBJ1-5; cdr3_aa: CASSLSFGAAGQPQHF; cdr3_nt: TGTGCCAGCAGCTTGAGTTTCGGGGCAGCGGGTCAGCCCCAGCATTTT
v_call: TRBV4-3; d_call: NA; clone_size: NA; j_call: TRBJ1-6; cdr3_aa: CASSQDSGGYNSPLHF; cdr3_nt: TGCGCCAGCAGCCAAGATAGCGGCGGCTATAATTCACCCCTCCACTTT
v_call: TRBV4-2; d_call: TRBD1; clone_size: NA; j_call: TRBJ2-1; cdr3_aa: CASSQDDRGGEQFF; cdr3_nt: TGTGCCAGCAGCCAAGACGACAGGGGTGGCGAGCAGTTCTTC
v_call: TRBV27; d_call: NA; clone_size: NA; j_call: TRBJ2-3; cdr3_aa: CASSLGRTQYF; cdr3_nt: TGTGCCAGCAGTTTAGGGAGGACGCAGTATTTT
v_call: TRBV7-7; d_call: NA; clone_size: NA; j_call: TRBJ2-3; cdr3_aa: CASTTPGEDTQYF; cdr3_nt: TGTGCCAGCACCACGCCAGGGGAAGATACGCAGTATTTT
v_call: TRBV19; d_call: NA; clone_size: once; j_call: TRBJ1-5; cdr3_aa: CASGGGGQPQHF; cdr3_nt: TGTGCCAGTGGCGGGGGCGGTCAGCCCCAGCATTTT
v_call: TRBV2; d_call: TRBD1; clone_size: NA; j_call: TRBJ2-7; cdr3_aa: CASLRDRGSDEQYF; cdr3_nt: TGTGCCAGCCTCCGGGACAGGGGGTCTGACGAGCAGTACTTC
v_call: TRBV28; d_call: NA; clone_size: NA; j_call: TRBJ1-1; cdr3_aa: CASSFQGKLNTEAFF; cdr3_nt: TGTGCCAGCAGTTTCCAGGGGAAATTGAACACTGAAGCTTTCTTT
v_call: TRBV11-2; d_call: NA; clone_size: NA; j_call: TRBJ2-1; cdr3_aa: CASTFGTTEQFF; cdr3_nt: TGTGCCAGCACCTTCGGGACAACCGAGCAGTTCTTC
v_call: TRBV19; d_call: TRBD1; clone_size: NA; j_call: TRBJ2-2; cdr3_aa: CASTDRGQRTGELFF; cdr3_nt: TGTGCCAGTACCGACAGGGGGCAAAGAACCGGGGAGCTGTTTTTT
v_call: TRBV2; d_call: NA; clone_size: NA; j_call: TRBJ2-2; cdr3_aa: CASSAPGPLYTGELFF; cdr3_nt: TGTGCCAGCAGTGCCCCAGGTCCACTCTACACCGGGGAGCTGTTTTTT
v_call: TRBV5-1; d_call: TRBD1; clone_size: NA; j_call: TRBJ2-7; cdr3_aa: CASSSDRGEQYF; cdr3_nt: TGCGCCAGCAGCTCCGACAGGGGCGAGCAGTACTTC
v_call: TRBV25-1; d_call: TRBD2; clone_size: NA; j_call: TRBJ2-5; cdr3_aa: CASSAGTSGRGETQYF; cdr3_nt: TGTGCCAGCAGTGCCGGGACTAGCGGGAGGGGGGAGACCCAGTACTTC
v_call: TRBV11-2; d_call: TRBD2; clone_size: once; j_call: TRBJ2-1; cdr3_aa: CASSTGGPYNEQFF; cdr3_nt: TGTGCCAGCAGCACGGGGGGGCCGTACAATGAGCAGTTCTTC
v_call: TRBV2; d_call: NA; clone_size: NA; j_call: TRBJ1-2; cdr3_aa: CASRADSRIPYGYTF; cdr3_nt: TGTGCCAGCAGAGCGGACAGCCGGATCCCTTATGGCTACACCTTC
v_call: TRBV6-1; d_call: NA; clone_size: NA; j_call: TRBJ2-5; cdr3_aa: CASSEGLESYETQYF; cdr3_nt: TGTGCCAGCAGTGAAGGGCTAGAAAGTTATGAGACCCAGTACTTC
v_call: TRBV30; d_call: NA; clone_size: once; j_call: TRBJ2-7; cdr3_aa: CAWSSAGIYEQYF; cdr3_nt: TGTGCCTGGAGTTCGGCGGGAATCTACGAGCAGTACTTC
v_call: TRBV7-9; d_call: TRBD1; clone_size: NA; j_call: TRBJ2-7; cdr3_aa: CASSLIGRDRASYEQYF; cdr3_nt: TGTGCCAGCAGCTTAATCGGGCGGGACAGGGCCAGCTACGAGCAGTACTTC
v_call: TRBV18; d_call: NA; clone_size: few; j_call: TRBJ2-1; cdr3_aa: CASLSETGAYNEQFF; cdr3_nt: TGTGCCAGCTTGTCCGAGACAGGTGCCTACAATGAGCAGTTCTTC
v_call: TRBV29-1; d_call: TRBD1; clone_size: NA; j_call: TRBJ1-1; cdr3_aa: CSAERDRGYEAFF; cdr3_nt: TGCAGCGCTGAGCGGGACAGGGGGTATGAAGCTTTCTTT
v_call: TRBV7-9; d_call: NA; clone_size: few; j_call: TRBJ2-7; cdr3_aa: CASSLPGTPYYEQYF; cdr3_nt: TGTGCCAGCAGCTTACCAGGGACACCCTACTACGAGCAGTACTTC
v_call: TRBV18; d_call: NA; clone_size: NA; j_call: TRBJ2-3; cdr3_aa: CASSRGSTDTQYF; cdr3_nt: TGTGCCAGCTCACGAGGGAGCACAGATACGCAGTATTTT
v_call: TRBV11-3; d_call: NA; clone_size: NA; j_call: TRBJ2-5; cdr3_aa: CASSRERETQYF; cdr3_nt: TGTGCCAGCAGCCGGGAGCGGGAGACCCAGTACTTC
v_call: TRBV18; d_call: TRBD1; clone_size: once; j_call: TRBJ2-4; cdr3_aa: CASSPEQQGAKNIQYF; cdr3_nt: TGTGCCAGCTCACCCGAACAACAGGGGGCCAAAAACATTCAGTACTTC